This T cell receptor beta chain derives from a study of blood T cell repertoires in COVID-19. The overall study: Samples of COVID-19 (acute and convalescent) were obtained from the United States, Italy and Spain. T cells, B-cell-depleted T cells, or PBMCs provided the cDNA or gDNA that served as material.

The CDR3 loop spans 16 amino acids. CDR1 is MNHNY and CDR2 is SVGAGI in the germline V gene (reference sequence). V shed 0 bases and J 7 bases; nucleotides not matched to a gene: 3. Original processing methods: For nucleated cells, counts were estimated from reference gene primer amplification. The method was immunoSEQ multiplex PCR; TCRdb's version includes in-frame clones alone and lacks a portion of them. Clone size and V and J calls were adopted from that table, with D and trimming inferred from the DNA. Found here are roughly 200,000 clones, around 75% of them singletons; the top ten hold roughly 5.7%.

Sequenced input: peripheral blood. The sequence was obtained from a woman between 40 and 55 years old with COVID-19, enrolled during active disease. The V and J genes are TRBV6-6 and TRBJ1-6; 10 bases fit TRBD1. The CDR3 sequence: CASSYSWGQGNSPLHF. CDR3 in DNA: TGTGCCAGCAGTTACTCCTGGGGACAGGGGAATTCACCCCTCCACTTT.